One sample yielded the 26 T cell receptor beta chains listed below, sequenced in a study of blood T cell repertoires in COVID-19. Clones were sequenced by immunoSEQ multiplex PCR, and TCRdb holds only the in-frame ones, with some missing. The sample carries some 270,000 clones, 70% to 90% recorded once. Sequenced input: PBMCs or T cells enriched from blood (not recorded which). The receptors come from a woman aged 30 to 39 who had recovered from COVID-19.

V is TRBV15 and J is TRBJ2-1; D is unresolved. This CDR3 is built from 11 residues. Germline values: CDR1 LNHNV, CDR2 YYDKDF (reference sequence). V lost 5 bases, J lost 7 bases, and 6 bases lay in between. The CDR3 protein is CATSQENEQFF. The CDR3 bases are TGTGCCACCAGCCAGGAAAATGAGCAGTTCTTC.

This clone was recorded only once. The V gene is TRBV14, the J gene TRBJ1-1, with TRBD1 as a possible D gene (5 bases). The germline gives CDR1 SGHDN, CDR2 FVKESK. V shed 4 bases and J shed 4 bases, with 19 bases lying between them. CDR3 length: 16 residues. The CDR3 protein is CASSPLPGNGGTEAFF. CDR3 DNA sequence: TGTGCCAGCAGCCCCTTACCGGGGAACGGGGGCACTGAAGCTTTCTTT.

The chain is built from TRBV5-6 and TRBJ1-5; 7 bases line up with TRBD1. The CDR3 totals 13 residues. The germline V gene encodes CDR1 SGHDT and CDR2 YYEEEE. Trimming removed 4 bases from V and 7 bases from J; junction bases left unmatched: 5. The DNA of the CDR3 is TGTGCCAGCAGCCCCGGGGACAGCCAGCCCCAGCATTTT. It codes for CASSPGDSQPQHF.

CDR3 in DNA: TGTGCCAGCGGACTGACAGGACCCTACGAGCAGTACTTC. As protein: CASGLTGPYEQYF. The chain uses TRBV2 and TRBJ2-7, with a possible D match to TRBD1 (6 bases). Germline assignment: CDR1 SNHLY and CDR2 FYNNEI. The CDR3 extends over 13 amino acids. With 8 bases removed from V and 2 bases from J, the gap between germline ends came to 13 bases. The full variable domain, with the rest looked up from reference TRBV2 and TRBJ2-7, is EPEVTQTPSHQVTQMGQEVILRCVPISNHLYFYWYRQILGQKVEFLVSFYNNEISEKSEIFDDQFSVERPDGSNFTLKIRSTKLEDSAMYFCASGLTGPYEQYFGPGTRLTVT.

The chain uses TRBV30 and TRBJ2-2, with TRBD2 identical over 15 bases. The CDR3 is 18 residues long. The V and J ends lost 2 bases and 7 bases, in that order; junction bases with no gene match: 11. The germline V gene encodes CDR1 GTSNPN and CDR2 SVGIG (reference sequence). The CDR3 is CAWSPWRTSGGAGGELFF. The CDR3 DNA reads as TGTGCCTGGAGTCCCTGGAGGACTAGCGGGGGGGCCGGCGGGGAGCTGTTTTTT. The entire variable domain, with the rest obtained from reference TRBV30 and TRBJ2-2, is as follows: SQTIHQWPATLVQPVGSPLSLECTVEGTSNPNLYWYRQAAGRGLQLLFYSVGIGQISSEVPQNLSASRPQDRQFILSSKKLLLSDSGFYLCAWSPWRTSGGAGGELFFGEGSRLTVL.

The chain combines TRBV3-1 (or the pseudogene TRBV3-2) with TRBJ1-3; the D gene is possibly TRBD1 (5 bases). The CDR3 runs 17 residues. V lost 0 bases and J 3 bases, leaving 15 bases between the germline ends. Germline CDR1 reads LGHDT; CDR2 reads YNNKEL (reference sequence). The CDR3 protein is CASSQDLRGFGGNTIYF. The CDR3 coding sequence is TGTGCCAGCAGCCAAGATCTAAGGGGATTTGGTGGAAACACCATATATTTT.

Remarks on this clone: This sample also contains other DNA sequences that code for the same CDR3. The chain has TRBV5-1 and TRBJ2-5; 11 bases match TRBD1. The CDR3 length is 15 residues. Germline CDR1 SGHRS, CDR2 YFSETQ. V lost 4 bases, J lost 10 bases, and 12 bases stayed unmatched. The CDR3 DNA reads as TGCGCCAGCAGCCGGGGGACAGGGGGGGAAGTGGACCAGTACTTC. Amino acid sequence: CASSRGTGGEVDQYF. Full variable domain (remainder filled in from reference TRBV5-1 and TRBJ2-5): KAGVTQTPRYLIKTRGQQVTLSCSPISGHRSVSWYQQTPGQGLQFLFEYFSETQRNKGNFPGRFSGRQFSNSRSEMNVSTLELGDSALYLCASSRGTGGEVDQYFGPGTRLLVL.

This clone came up many times. The chain combines TRBV7-9 with TRBJ1-1, with TRBD1 identical over 7 bases. The CDR3 contains 14 residues. J gave up 12 bases and V 4 bases, and 14 bases lay outside the gene matches. CDR1 is SEHNR, CDR2 FQNEAQ, per germline (reference sequence). The CDR3 nucleotides read TGTGCCAGCAGCTACGACCGCCTTGACAGGGCAACTTTCTTT. Protein: CASSYDRLDRATFF.

The V call is TRBV28, the J call TRBJ2-4; D may be TRBD2 (6 bases). The CDR3 contains 16 residues. The V end lost 4 bases, the J end lost 0 bases, and 13 bases lay between the germline ends. Germline loops: CDR1 MDHEN, CDR2 SYDVKM. CDR3 nucleotide sequence: TGTGCCAGCAGTTCGGACGGACTACTAGCCAAAAACATTCAGTACTTC. This sequence encodes CASSSDGLLAKNIQYF. The full variable domain, with the rest looked up from reference TRBV28 and TRBJ2-4, is DVKVTQSSRYLVKRTGEKVFLECVQDMDHENMFWYRQDPGLGLRLIYFSYDVKMKEKGDIPEGYSVSREKKERFSLILESASTNQTSMYLCASSSDGLLAKNIQYFGAGTRLSVL.

The chain is built from TRBV14 and TRBJ2-2; 8 nucleotides align to TRBD1. CDR3 length: 14 amino acids. Trimming removed 4 bases from V and 4 bases from J; junction bases left unmatched: 2. Germline assignment: CDR1 SGHDN and CDR2 FVKESK. The CDR3 nucleotides are TGTGCCAGCAGCCCCAGGGGGCCCACCGGGGAGCTGTTTTTT. This sequence encodes CASSPRGPTGELFF.

The chain links TRBV7-6 to TRBJ2-1, with D maybe TRBD2 (6 bases). CDR1 is SGHVS, CDR2 FNYEAQ, per germline. V dropped 3 bases and J dropped 7 bases, with 16 bases sitting between them. This CDR3 contains 15 residues. DNA of the CDR3: TGTGCCAGCAGCTTGGCGGCGGGCCGGGGGAATGAGCAGTTCTTC. As protein: CASSLAAGRGNEQFF.

This chain links TRBV11-2 with TRBJ1-2; D might be TRBD1 (6 bases). Trimming stripped 1 base from V and 4 bases from J, with 16 bases between. There are 16 residues in the CDR3. Germline CDR1 reads SGHAT; CDR2 reads FQNNGV. CDR3 sequence: CASSLGGGRAVYGYTF. The CDR3 region has the DNA TGTGCCAGCAGCTTAGGGGGGGGCAGGGCGGTCTATGGCTACACCTTC. Together with reference TRBV11-2 and TRBJ1-2, the CDR3 gives the full variable domain: EAGVAQSPRYKIIEKRQSVAFWCNPISGHATLYWYQQILGQGPKLLIQFQNNGVVDDSQLPKDRFSAERLKGVDSTLKIQPAKLEDSAVYLCASSLGGGRAVYGYTFGSGTRLTVV.

This clone has at least ten counts. CDR3 in DNA: TGTGCCAGCAGCTTAGCAACTGGACTTAGCCGAGCTTTCTTT. As protein: CASSLATGLSRAFF. The rearrangement joins TRBV7-2 to TRBJ1-1; D unresolved. The CDR3 is 14 residues long. V was clipped by 0 bases and J by 10 bases, with 15 bases between them. Germline CDR1 is SGHTA and CDR2 is FQGNSA.

The chain uses TRBV13 and TRBJ2-1; TRBD2 aligns across 9 bases. The trim removed 5 bases at V and 2 bases at J, leaving 4 bases unmatched. The CDR3 has 15 residues. In germline, CDR1 is PRHDT, CDR2 FYEKMQ (reference sequence). The CDR3 sequence is CASSDSGSAYNEQFF. For the CDR3, the DNA is TGTGCCAGCAGCGATAGCGGGAGTGCCTACAATGAGCAGTTCTTC. The whole variable domain, remainder taken from reference TRBV13 and TRBJ2-1, is AAGVIQSPRHLIKEKRETATLKCYPIPRHDTVYWYQQGPGQDPQFLISFYEKMQSDKGSIPDRFSAQQFSDYHSELNMSSLELGDSALYFCASSDSGSAYNEQFFGPGTRLTVL.

The J gene is TRBJ2-1, the V gene TRBV5-1, with a tentative D call TRBD2 (5 bases). CDR1 and CDR2 from the germline V gene are SGHRS and YFSETQ. Trimming cost V 4 bases and J 6 bases, with 17 bases left between them. The CDR3 length is 15 residues. The CDR3 sequence is CASSMDLPPLNEQFF. DNA of the CDR3: TGCGCCAGCAGCATGGACTTGCCCCCTCTCAATGAGCAGTTCTTC. The full variable domain, its missing parts supplied by reference TRBV5-1 and TRBJ2-1, is KAGVTQTPRYLIKTRGQQVTLSCSPISGHRSVSWYQQTPGQGLQFLFEYFSETQRNKGNFPGRFSGRQFSNSRSEMNVSTLELGDSALYLCASSMDLPPLNEQFFGPGTRLTVL.

The genes are TRBV10-3 and TRBJ1-1; D ambiguous. CDR1 is ENHRY and CDR2 is SYGVKD in the germline V gene. The CDR3 covers 15 residues. Deletions cut 5 bases from V and 1 base from J, with 14 bases between. CDR3 region: CAISQPHTKNTEAFF. The CDR3 coding sequence is TGTGCCATCAGTCAACCGCATACAAAGAACACTGAAGCTTTCTTT.

The chain employs TRBV28 and TRBJ2-1; D ambiguous. The CDR3 contains 12 residues. Germline loops: CDR1 MDHEN, CDR2 SYDVKM. V was cut by 5 bases and J by 10 bases, with 12 bases left in between. CDR3 nucleotide sequence: TGTGCCAGCAGTGTTCAATACGGGGAGCAGTTCTTC. This sequence encodes CASSVQYGEQFF.

The rearrangement joins TRBV9 to TRBJ2-5, with a tentative D call TRBD2 (5 bases). Germline V gene lookup returns CDR1 SGDLS and CDR2 YYNGEE. Trimming stripped 3 bases from V and 5 bases from J, with 14 bases between. The CDR3 totals 14 residues. CDR3 in amino acids: CASSATRTTETQYF. Here the CDR3 DNA reads TGTGCCAGCAGCGCCACTAGGACGACCGAGACCCAGTACTTC.

This chain joins TRBV7-7 and TRBJ1-5; D possibly corresponds to TRBD1 (5 bases). CDR1 is SSHAT, CDR2 FNYEAQ, per germline (reference sequence). Trimming took off 4 bases at V and 4 bases at J, with 17 bases between the two ends. CDR3 size: 16 residues. CDR3 region: CASSSNFLKGNQPQHF. The CDR3 DNA reads as TGTGCCAGCAGCTCCAATTTTCTAAAGGGGAATCAGCCCCAGCATTTT.

V and J are TRBV28 and TRBJ2-7; TRBD1 agrees at 7 bases. The CDR3 has 13 amino acids. J was trimmed by 2 bases and V by 10 bases; bases with no gene match: 8. CDR1 is MDHEN, CDR2 SYDVKM, per germline. The CDR3 spells CATAIGQAYEQYF. CDR3 coding DNA: TGTGCCACCGCGATTGGACAGGCCTACGAGCAGTACTTC.

The CDR3 sequence is CASSRNRDTPYEQYF. In DNA, the CDR3 is TGTGCCAGCAGCCGCAATAGGGACACACCCTACGAGCAGTACTTC. The chain combines TRBV11-1 with TRBJ2-7, with a tentative D call TRBD1 (6 bases). Trimming shortened V by 5 bases and J by 2 bases, and 16 bases separated the two germline ends. CDR1 is SGHAT, CDR2 FQDESV, per germline (reference sequence). The CDR3 length is 15 residues.

V gene TRBV24-1 combines with J gene TRBJ2-5; D is possibly TRBD2 (6 bases). The germline V gene has CDR1 KGHDR and CDR2 SFDVKD. The CDR3 contains 16 residues. V dropped 4 bases and J dropped 5 bases, with 19 bases sitting between them. As DNA, the CDR3 is TGTGCCACCAGTGACTCAGGGACTTACAGAGGGGAGACCCAGTACTTC. Translating it yields CATSDSGTYRGETQYF.

There are a few counts of this clone. The rearrangement joins TRBV30 to TRBJ1-6, with 9 bases lining up with TRBD1. Germline CDR1 GTSNPN, CDR2 SVGIG (reference sequence). V gave up 0 bases and J gave up 7 bases; unmatched junction bases: 4. CDR3 length: 15 amino acids. CDR3 nucleotides: TGTGCCTGGAGTGTGGGGACAGGGAGGAATTCACCCCTCCACTTT. This translates into CAWSVGTGRNSPLHF.

In regard to this clone: Other nucleotide sequences from this sample produce the same CDR3. The genes are TRBV5-6 and TRBJ1-1, with D perhaps matching TRBD1 (6 bases). The CDR3 consists of 15 residues. The germline CDR1 and CDR2 sequences are SGHDT and YYEEEE. Trimming stripped 2 bases from V and 0 bases from J, with 11 bases between. This CDR3 reads CASSLGGHMNTEAFF. Here the CDR3 DNA reads TGTGCCAGCAGCTTAGGGGGACATATGAACACTGAAGCTTTCTTT.

The chain uses TRBV25-1 and TRBJ1-5, with D tentatively TRBD1 (5 bases). The CDR3 covers 15 residues. Germline V lookup: CDR1 MGHDK, CDR2 SYGVNS. Trimming took off 2 bases at V and 0 bases at J, with 8 bases between the two ends. In DNA, the CDR3 is TGTGCCAGCAGTGAAGGGGGGTATAGCAATCAGCCCCAGCATTTT. This encodes CASSEGGYSNQPQHF.

The sample holds a few counts of this clone. The genes are TRBV4-2 and TRBJ1-4; D is undetermined. CDR1 LGHNA and CDR2 YNFKEQ come from the germline V gene. Trimming removed 5 bases from V and 3 bases from J, with 16 bases in between. This CDR3 has 16 residues. CDR3 bases: TGTGCCAGCAGCTCAGGTTCCTCGGGGTCTAATGAAAAACTGTTTTTT. This gives the protein CASSSGSSGSNEKLFF.